Sequencing of this TCR beta chain was carried out in a study of tumor-infiltrating lymphocytes in primary liver carcinoma. Background on the study: Subjects consisted of male and female patients aged 30 to 69 years.

On this clonotype: This likely comes from a read error, as the CDR3 has no conserved phenylalanine or tryptophan at its end.

From germline, CDR1 is GTSNPN and CDR2 SVGIG (reference sequence). Trimming left V 5 bases short and J 3 bases short, with 12 bases between. The CDR3 consists of 13 residues. Blood RNA originated from unsorted whole blood, with germline DNA additionally extracted. cDNA specific to TCR beta was made from about 550 ng of total RNA, with a constant-region primer employed for priming. Amplification in three nested multiplex PCR rounds with slightly modified ARM-PCR gave rise to TCR beta libraries. Both of the initial two PCR rounds ran for about 11 cycles and employed TRBV1-TRBV30 forward primers alongside a C-beta reverse primer. A single record per CDR3 protein comes from TCRdb applying MiXCR to the multiplex PCR reads. The table lists about 320,000 distinct CDR3 sequences, over 55% of them singletons.

The chain joins TRBV30 to TRBJ2-3, with D possibly matching TRBD2 (6 bases). Material: peripheral blood. This sequence was found in a man aged 40-55 years with primary liver carcinoma and hepatitis B virus infection. The DNA of the CDR3 is TGTGCCTGGCTGGCGGGATGGACAGATACGCAGTATCTT. It specifies CAWLAGWTDTQYL.